This TCR beta chain was captured by sequencing in a study of shared clonotypes between healthy human individuals. General study points: Large sequencing depth failed to make sorted-subset sequencing complete, rarefaction showed. Memory subsets generally showed smaller estimated richness than naive subsets did. Sharing across four donors was highest in naive CD4 (around 5%) and lowest in memory CD8 (roughly 0.4%).

Comment on this clone: As yet, its antigen is unknown.

The material for each subset, its genomic DNA, was split evenly across several immunoSEQ plates. The data were produced by immunoSEQ multiplex PCR, yet TCRdb's version contains in-frame clones alone and is incomplete. The repertoire holds a few million clones, 93% seen once, with 0.35% to 0.5% in the top ten. From germline, CDR1 is SGHNT and CDR2 YYREEE (reference sequence). V lost 4 bases to trimming and J lost 2 bases, with 15 bases between them. There are 15 residues in the CDR3. This receptor was identified in a young man in good health. Some clones in this sample may be carry-over from other donors' samples. The specimen sequenced was naive CD4+ T cells from PBMCs. Noted subset: CD45RA+ positively selected. This rearrangement joins TRBV5-4 to TRBJ1-2; the D gene is possibly TRBD1 (6 bases). The CDR3 here is CASSPRARGNYGYTF. The CDR3 coding sequence is TGTGCCAGCAGCCCGCGTGCCAGGGGAAACTATGGCTACACCTTC.